The 21 T cell receptor beta chains presented below share a single source sample, sequenced in a study of blood T cells in healthy people across ages. Primers used in a second PCR of about 7 to 12 cycles were a sample-barcoded 5' primer and a J-beta primer mix. TCRdb processed the 5' RACE reads anew with MiXCR; each CDR3 protein has one entry. The sample yields roughly 800,000 distinct CDR3 sequences, roughly 34% seen once. Material for sequencing was blood. All receptors derive from a young man in good health.

About this clonotype: A much larger clone differs from this one at a single base, so this may be a read error. The V gene is TRBV7-2, the J gene TRBJ2-1; 7 bases line up with TRBD2. The ends lost 1 base at V and 8 bases at J; junction bases unmatched: 11. The CDR3 length is 16 residues. Per the germline V gene, CDR1 is SGHTA and CDR2 is FQGNSA. The CDR3 region has the DNA TGTGCCAGCAGCTTAGGTCTAGCGGAGGGAGCATATGAGCAGTTCTTC. Its protein product is CASSLGLAEGAYEQFF.

The chain recombines TRBV20-1 with TRBJ2-3, with 14 bases fitting TRBD2. The germline V gene encodes CDR1 DFQATT and CDR2 SNEGSKA (reference sequence). There are 16 residues in the CDR3. V lost 6 bases, J lost 2 bases, and 7 bases stayed unmatched. Here the CDR3 reads CSAAKTSGGATDTQYF. The CDR3 DNA follows: TGCAGTGCCGCAAAGACTAGCGGGGGGGCCACAGATACGCAGTATTTT.

This sequence joins TRBV28 and TRBJ2-7; D is unresolved. Germline loops: CDR1 MDHEN, CDR2 SYDVKM. The V and J ends lost 3 bases and 3 bases respectively, with 12 bases between them. The CDR3 spans 14 residues. DNA for the CDR3: TGTGCCAGCAGTTTTTCGGCAAAGTACTACGAGCAGTACTTC. This translates into CASSFSAKYYEQYF.

This clonotype occurred a few times. The chain carries TRBV6-2 or TRBV6-3 and TRBJ2-1, with a weak D call TRBD1 (6 bases). The CDR3 has 12 residues. Germline V gene data show CDR1 as MNHEY and CDR2 as SVGEGT. Trimming took 6 bases from V and 9 from J, leaving 12 bases between them. As DNA, the CDR3 is TGTGCCAGCAGCCACGGACAGCGTGAGCAGTTCTTC. Its protein is CASSHGQREQFF.

In this sample, this clonotype turned up a few times. The chain links TRBV19 to TRBJ2-3, with a tentative D call TRBD1 (6 bases). The CDR3 runs to 15 residues. Germline V gene sequence: CDR1 LNHDA, CDR2 SQIVND (reference sequence). The V end lost 5 bases, the J end lost 4 bases, and 16 bases lay between the germline ends. The CDR3 coding sequence is TGTGCCAGTAGTCCCCAACAGGGTCCTGCAGATACGCAGTATTTT. Translated: CASSPQQGPADTQYF.

The chain uses TRBV20-1 and TRBJ1-5; 8 bases agree with TRBD1. CDR3 length: 13 residues. Germline V gene lookup returns CDR1 DFQATT and CDR2 SNEGSKA (reference sequence). The V and J ends lost 6 bases and 7 bases, in that order; junction bases with no gene match: 8. CDR3: CSARQGTWQPQHF. As DNA, the CDR3 is TGCAGTGCCAGACAGGGGACGTGGCAGCCCCAGCATTTT.

V usage is TRBV20-1 and J usage is TRBJ2-5; no clear D gene. From germline, CDR1 is DFQATT and CDR2 SNEGSKA (reference sequence). V lost 4 bases, J lost 1 base, and 10 bases lay in between. The CDR3 length is 13 residues. The CDR3 nucleotides are TGCAGTGCTATTTTGGCGGCCCAAGAGACCCAGTACTTC. Residues: CSAILAAQETQYF.

The V gene is TRBV29-1, the J gene TRBJ2-7; D call uncertain. With 0 bases removed from V and 3 bases from J, the gap between germline ends came to 6 bases. Looked up from germline, CDR1 is SQVTM and CDR2 is ANQGSEA. The CDR3 is 12 amino acids. The DNA of the CDR3 is TGCAGCGTTGAAGACACAGACTACGAGCAGTACTTC. Its protein is CSVEDTDYEQYF.

This sequence joins TRBV10-3 and TRBJ1-5; no reliable D call. V was cut by 6 bases and J by 6 bases, with 12 bases left in between. Germline V gives CDR1 ENHRY, CDR2 SYGVKD. The CDR3 length is 13 residues. CDR3 in amino acids: CAIRDGESQPQHF. The CDR3 DNA reads as TGTGCCATCAGGGACGGGGAAAGTCAGCCCCAGCATTTT.

This clonotype was recorded a few times. The chain recombines TRBV28 with TRBJ1-1; 10 bases map to TRBD1. The germline gives CDR1 MDHEN, CDR2 SYDVKM. The V gene end was trimmed by 6 bases and the J gene end by 1 base; junction bases not matched to a gene: 17. The CDR3 is 19 amino acids. Here the CDR3 reads CASSFRDWTGGSRNTEAFF. The CDR3 DNA reads TGTGCCAGCAGCTTTAGGGACTGGACAGGGGGTTCCCGGAACACTGAAGCTTTCTTT.

This chain connects TRBV11-3 to TRBJ2-1; D unresolved. There are 14 residues in the CDR3. Germline V gene data show CDR1 as SGHNT and CDR2 as YENEEA. V lost 0 bases and J 9 bases, leaving 12 bases between the germline ends. This CDR3 reads CASSLDRLVSEQFF. CDR3 coding DNA: TGTGCCAGCAGCTTAGATCGCCTAGTTAGTGAGCAGTTCTTC.

Only a few counts were recorded for this clonotype. This sequence joins TRBV7-6 and TRBJ2-1; TRBD2 aligns across 7 bases. CDR1 SGHVS and CDR2 FNYEAQ come from the germline V gene. Trimming cost V 2 bases and J 0 bases; bases outside gene matches: 7. The CDR3 has 17 amino acids. DNA of the CDR3: TGTGCCAGCAGCTTACGACAAGCGGGGAGCTCCTACAATGAGCAGTTCTTC. This codes for CASSLRQAGSSYNEQFF.

Points on this clonotype: The junction does not match germline at one end; this may be a read error. CDR3 residues: CSVERRWTANIEAFF. The DNA of the CDR3 is TGCAGCGTTGAGAGGAGGTGGACGGCGAACATTGAAGCTTTCTTT. The chain recombines TRBV29-1 with TRBJ1-1, with D hard to call. There are 15 residues in the CDR3. The germline gives CDR1 SQVTM, CDR2 ANQGSEA.

The chain links TRBV7-9 to TRBJ2-7; D is tentatively TRBD1 or TRBD2 (5 bases each). CDR1 and CDR2 from the germline V gene are SEHNR and FQNEAQ (reference sequence). The V end lost 5 bases, the J end lost 2 bases, and 13 bases lay between the germline ends. This CDR3 has 14 amino acids. The CDR3 DNA reads TGTGCCAGCAGCGAAGGGACGCCAACCTACGAGCAGTACTTC. It is translated as CASSEGTPTYEQYF.

The chain uses TRBV7-6 and TRBJ1-2, with a weak D call TRBD1 (5 bases). Trimming shortened V by 5 bases and J by 4 bases, and 17 bases separated the two germline ends. The CDR3 is 15 residues long. Germline lookup yields CDR1 SGHVS and CDR2 FNYEAQ. The CDR3 DNA reads TGTGCCAGCAGCCCCCCCGGGGCCGACTCCTATGGCTACACCTTC. Translation: CASSPPGADSYGYTF.

The chain joins TRBV7-9 to TRBJ2-7, with a weak D call TRBD2 (6 bases). TRBJ2-5 matches the DNA end more closely, so the J call is doubtful. Per germline, CDR1 SEHNR and CDR2 FQNEAQ (reference sequence). The CDR3 runs to 13 residues. CDR3 sequence: CASGRGLVETQYF. For the CDR3, the DNA is TGTGCCTCCGGGCGGGGATTGGTGGAGACCCAGTACTTC.

The chain carries TRBV4-2 and TRBJ1-2, with TRBD1 as a possible D gene (5 bases). V shed 0 bases and J shed 4 bases, with 21 bases lying between them. This CDR3 region has 18 residues. Germline values: CDR1 LGHNA, CDR2 YNFKEQ. CDR3 sequence (DNA): TGTGCCAGCAGCCAAGAGGGGCCGACCCATAGTAATTTCTATGGCTACACCTTC. Translating it yields CASSQEGPTHSNFYGYTF.

The rearrangement links TRBV6-1 to TRBJ1-2; 8 bases agree with TRBD1. The CDR3 extends over 15 amino acids. Germline assignment: CDR1 MNHNS and CDR2 SASEGT. The V and J ends lost 6 bases and 5 bases, in that order; junction bases with no gene match: 11. The CDR3 sequence is CASSYLLQGGYGYTF. The DNA for the CDR3 is TGTGCCAGCAGCTATTTACTACAGGGGGGGTATGGCTACACCTTC.

With respect to this clonotype: A much larger clone sits a single nucleotide away, making a read error possible. The chain carries TRBV7-9 and TRBJ2-5, with unresolved D. Germline assignment: CDR1 SEHNR and CDR2 FQNEAQ (reference sequence). The CDR3 sequence is 18 residues long. CDR3 in DNA: TGTGCCGGCAGCCGCTATCCGTCCTTCATACCATACCAAGAGACCCAGTACTTC. Protein product: CAGSRYPSFIPYQETQYF.

In its sample, this clonotype was seen a few times. This chain links TRBV10-3 with TRBJ1-4; D uncertain. V was shortened by 0 bases and J by 7 bases, with 9 bases between the two germline ends. The CDR3 runs to 14 residues. Germline V lookup: CDR1 ENHRY, CDR2 SYGVKD. The CDR3 coding sequence is TGTGCCATCAGTGAGTCCCTCGCTGGTGAAAAACTGTTTTTT. It codes for CAISESLAGEKLFF.

V usage is TRBV9 and J usage is TRBJ2-1; D uncertain. The CDR3 spans 14 residues. Germline CDR1 SGDLS, CDR2 YYNGEE. V was pared by 2 bases and J by 4 bases, with 10 bases between. The CDR3 DNA reads as TGTGCCAGCAGCGTCACCACCGAGTACAATGAGCAGTTCTTC. As protein: CASSVTTEYNEQFF. Full variable domain (rest looked up from reference TRBV9 and TRBJ2-1): DSGVTQTPKHLITATGQRVTLRCSPRSGDLSVYWYQQSLDQGLQFLIQYYNGEERAKGNILERFSAQQFPDLHSELNLSSLELGDSALYFCASSVTTEYNEQFFGPGTRLTVL.